Shown below are 2 T cell receptor beta chains from a single sample sequenced in a study of early T cells in non-severe SARS-CoV-2 infection. MiXCR, run by TCRdb on the 5' RACE reads, gives a single entry per CDR3 protein. Of approximately 81,000 distinct CDR3 sequences detected, less than 15% appear once; the ten largest clones hold 5.5% to 7.5%. Sequencing was performed on whole blood. The receptor set was obtained from an adult who was a healthcare worker with PCR-confirmed SARS-CoV-2 infection or an uninfected control (not recorded which).

This clonotype has a count of ten or more. The chain recombines TRBV5-1 with TRBJ2-7; 8 bases map to TRBD1. Looked up from germline, CDR1 is SGHRS and CDR2 is YFSETQ. V was pared by 4 bases and J by 0 bases, with 12 bases of the junction left unmatched. CDR3 length: 17 residues. The CDR3 DNA reads as TGCGCCAGCAGCGGGCCGGCCAGGGGGCTTAGCTCCTACGAGCAGTACTTC. It translates to CASSGPARGLSSYEQYF. The full variable domain, completed using reference TRBV5-1 and TRBJ2-7, is KAGVTQTPRYLIKTRGQQVTLSCSPISGHRSVSWYQQTPGQGLQFLFEYFSETQRNKGNFPGRFSGRQFSNSRSEMNVSTLELGDSALYLCASSGPARGLSSYEQYFGPGTRLTVT.

The gene calls are TRBV7-6 and TRBJ2-5; D possibly corresponds to TRBD1 (5 bases). CDR3 size: 14 residues. V lost 5 bases, J lost 0 bases, and 10 bases lay in between. Germline lookup yields CDR1 SGHVS and CDR2 FNYEAQ. The chain's CDR3 is CASSGSRDQETQYF. The CDR3 DNA reads TGTGCCAGCAGCGGAAGCAGGGACCAAGAGACCCAGTACTTC. Combining the CDR3 with reference TRBV7-6 and TRBJ2-5 gives the whole variable domain GAGVSQSPRYKVTKRGQDVALRCDPISGHVSLYWYRQALGQGPEFLTYFNYEAQQDKSGLPNDRFSAERPEGSISTLTIQRTEQRDSAMYRCASSGSRDQETQYFGPGTRLLVL.